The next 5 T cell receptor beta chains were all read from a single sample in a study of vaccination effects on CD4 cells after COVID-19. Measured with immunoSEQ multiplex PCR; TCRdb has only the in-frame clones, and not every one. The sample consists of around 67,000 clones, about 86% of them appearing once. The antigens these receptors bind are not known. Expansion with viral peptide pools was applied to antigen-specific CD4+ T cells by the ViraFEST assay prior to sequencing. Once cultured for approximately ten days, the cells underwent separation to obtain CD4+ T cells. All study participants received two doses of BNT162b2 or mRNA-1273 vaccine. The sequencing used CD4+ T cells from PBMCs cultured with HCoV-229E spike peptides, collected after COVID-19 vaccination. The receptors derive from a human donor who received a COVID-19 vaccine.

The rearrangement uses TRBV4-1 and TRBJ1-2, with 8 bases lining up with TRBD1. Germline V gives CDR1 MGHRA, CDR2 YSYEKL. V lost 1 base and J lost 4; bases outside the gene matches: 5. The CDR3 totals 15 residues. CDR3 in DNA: TGCGCCAGCAGCCAAGCGTCAGGGGGCGCCTATGGCTACACCTTC. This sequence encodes CASSQASGGAYGYTF.

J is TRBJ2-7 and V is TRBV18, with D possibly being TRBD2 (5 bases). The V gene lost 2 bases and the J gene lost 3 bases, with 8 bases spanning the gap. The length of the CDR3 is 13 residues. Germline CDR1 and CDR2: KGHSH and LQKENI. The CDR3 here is CASSPSGNYEQYV. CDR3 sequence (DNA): TGTGCCAGCTCACCATCCGGGAACTACGAGCAGTACGTC.

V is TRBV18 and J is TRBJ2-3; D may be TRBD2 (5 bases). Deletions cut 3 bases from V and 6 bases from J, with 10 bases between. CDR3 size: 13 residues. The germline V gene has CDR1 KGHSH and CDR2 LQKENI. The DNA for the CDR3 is TGTGCCAGCTCACCTACCACGGGGGATACGCAGTATTTT. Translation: CASSPTTGDTQYF.

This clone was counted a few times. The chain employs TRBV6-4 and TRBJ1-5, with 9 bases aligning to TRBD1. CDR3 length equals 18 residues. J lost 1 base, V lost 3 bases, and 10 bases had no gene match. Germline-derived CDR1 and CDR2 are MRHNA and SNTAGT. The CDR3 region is CASSEPGQGRISNQPQHF. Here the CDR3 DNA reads TGTGCCAGCAGTGAGCCGGGACAGGGCAGGATCAGCAATCAGCCCCAGCATTTT.

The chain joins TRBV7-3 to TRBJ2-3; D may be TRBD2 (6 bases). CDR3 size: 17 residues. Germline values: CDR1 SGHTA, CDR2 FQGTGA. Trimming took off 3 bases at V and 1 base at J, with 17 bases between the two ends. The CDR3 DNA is TGTGCCAGCAGCTTCACTTTGGGGGGAGGTGGCACAGATACGCAGTATTTT. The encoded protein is CASSFTLGGGGTDTQYF.